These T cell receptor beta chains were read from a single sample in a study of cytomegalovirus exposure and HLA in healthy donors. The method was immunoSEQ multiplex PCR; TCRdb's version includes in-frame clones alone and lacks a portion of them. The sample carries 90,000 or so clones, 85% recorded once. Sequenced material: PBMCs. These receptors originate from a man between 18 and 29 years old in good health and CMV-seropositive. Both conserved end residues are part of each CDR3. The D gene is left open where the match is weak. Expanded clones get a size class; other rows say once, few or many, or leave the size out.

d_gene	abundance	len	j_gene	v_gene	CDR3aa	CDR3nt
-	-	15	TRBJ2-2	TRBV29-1	CSVEDLRGFGGELFF	TGCAGCGTTGAAGATCTACGAGGGTTTGGCGGGGAGCTGTTTTTT
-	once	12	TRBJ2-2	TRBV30	CAWSALPGELFF	TGTGCCTGGAGCGCACTTCCCGGGGAGCTGTTTTTT
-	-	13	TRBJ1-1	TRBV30	CAWSVQLNTEAFF	TGTGCCTGGAGTGTACAGCTGAACACTGAAGCTTTCTTT
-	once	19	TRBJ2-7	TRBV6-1	CASSEISGQRIYRAYEQYF	TGTGCCAGCAGTGAAATATCCGGACAGAGGATTTACCGTGCCTACGAGCAGTACTTC
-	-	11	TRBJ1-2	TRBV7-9	CASGQTYGYTF	TGTGCCAGCGGACAGACCTATGGCTACACCTTC
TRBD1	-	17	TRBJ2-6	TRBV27	CASRDRATAGGANVLTF	TGTGCCAGCAGGGACAGGGCAACGGCGGGTGGGGCCAACGTCCTGACTTTC
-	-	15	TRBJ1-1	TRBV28	CASTPSGVGNTEAFF	TGTGCCAGCACCCCCTCGGGGGTCGGGAACACTGAAGCTTTCTTT
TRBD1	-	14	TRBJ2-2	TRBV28	CATNRGSITGELFF	TGTGCCACCAACAGGGGGTCCATCACCGGGGAGCTGTTTTTT
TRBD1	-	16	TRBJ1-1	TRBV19	CASSILPKQGHREAFF	TGTGCCAGTAGTATTCTTCCCAAACAGGGGCACCGTGAAGCTTTCTTT
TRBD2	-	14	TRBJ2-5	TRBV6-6	CASQGTSGQETQYF	TGTGCCAGCCAAGGGACTAGCGGCCAAGAGACCCAGTACTTC
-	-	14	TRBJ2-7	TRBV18	CASSLEGSTYEQYF	TGTGCCAGCTCCCTTGAGGGCAGTACCTACGAGCAGTACTTC
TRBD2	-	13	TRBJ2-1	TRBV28	CASSTSGTDEQFF	TGTGCCAGCAGTACTAGCGGGACGGATGAGCAGTTCTTC
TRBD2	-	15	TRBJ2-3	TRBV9	CASSVDREARDTQYF	TGTGCCAGCAGCGTAGATCGGGAGGCAAGAGATACGCAGTATTTT
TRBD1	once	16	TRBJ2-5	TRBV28	CASSWDRVKETETQYF	TGTGCCAGCAGTTGGGACAGGGTAAAGGAGACGGAGACCCAGTACTTC
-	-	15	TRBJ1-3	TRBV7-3	CASSLIGGSGNTIYF	TGTGCCAGCAGCTTAATAGGGGGCTCTGGAAACACCATATATTTT
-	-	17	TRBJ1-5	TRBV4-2	CASSLVPTGTSNQPQHF	TGTGCCAGCAGCTTGGTCCCCACAGGGACTAGCAATCAGCCCCAGCATTTT
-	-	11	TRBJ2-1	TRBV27	CASRVSNEQFF	TGTGCCAGCAGGGTCAGCAATGAGCAGTTCTTC
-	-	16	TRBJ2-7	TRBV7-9	CASSFPSPLDVFEQYF	TGTGCCAGCAGCTTCCCCAGTCCACTAGACGTCTTCGAGCAGTACTTC
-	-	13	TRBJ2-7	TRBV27	CASGPGNSYEQYF	TGTGCCAGCGGCCCAGGGAACTCCTACGAGCAGTACTTC
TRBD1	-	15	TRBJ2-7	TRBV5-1	CASREGQGAPYEQYF	TGCGCCAGCAGAGAGGGACAGGGGGCTCCCTACGAGCAGTACTTC
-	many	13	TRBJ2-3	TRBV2	CASRYPLADTQYF	TGTGCCAGCAGGTACCCACTGGCAGATACGCAGTATTTT
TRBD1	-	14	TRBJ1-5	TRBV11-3	CASSSGQGNQPQHF	TGTGCCAGCAGCTCCGGACAGGGGAATCAGCCCCAGCATTTT
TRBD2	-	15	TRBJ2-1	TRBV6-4	CASSDSRLAGGPRFF	TGTGCCAGCAGTGACTCGAGACTAGCGGGAGGCCCAAGGTTCTTC
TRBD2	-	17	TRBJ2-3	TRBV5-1	CASSSSGSGSGADTQYF	TGCGCCAGCAGCTCGTCCGGGAGCGGGAGCGGTGCAGATACGCAGTATTTT
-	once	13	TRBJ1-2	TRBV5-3	CARSVREWYGYTF	TGTGCCAGAAGCGTCAGGGAATGGTATGGCTACACCTTC
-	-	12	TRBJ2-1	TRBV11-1	CASSRGQLEQFF	TGTGCCAGCAGCCGAGGACAGTTAGAGCAGTTCTTC
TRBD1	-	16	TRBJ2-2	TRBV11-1	CASSWGQGPNTGELFF	TGTGCCAGCAGCTGGGGACAGGGACCCAACACCGGGGAGCTGTTTTTT
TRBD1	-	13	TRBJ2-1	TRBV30	CAWNRGLNNEQFF	TGTGCCTGGAACAGGGGGTTAAACAATGAGCAGTTCTTC
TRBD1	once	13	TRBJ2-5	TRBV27	CASSGQGQETQYF	TGTGCCAGCAGTGGACAGGGCCAAGAGACCCAGTACTTC